The rows below give T cell receptor beta chains drawn from one sample of a study of OX40 agonist ivuxolimab in advanced cancers. The data were produced by immunoSEQ multiplex PCR, yet TCRdb's version contains in-frame clones alone and is incomplete. The sample carries 35,000 to 45,000 clones, 70% to 85% recorded once. The sequencing used CD4+ or CD8+ T cells sorted from blood, collected in a trial of the OX40 agonist ivuxolimab. Receptors originate from an adult with an advanced solid tumor such as melanoma, head and neck, liver or kidney cancer. CDR3s include the opening cysteine and the closing phenylalanine or tryptophan. The D gene is left open where the match is weak. Expanded clones are given a class, and other clones once, few, many or no size at all.

v_call	clone_size	j_call	d_call	cdr3_length	cdr3_aa	cdr3_nt
TRBV18	NA	TRBJ1-1	NA	14	CASGTDTMNTEAFF	TGTGCCAGCGGAACCGACACTATGAACACTGAAGCTTTCTTT
TRBV7-9	NA	TRBJ2-3	NA	14	CASSLGFTGDTQYF	TGTGCCAGCAGCTTAGGTTTCACAGGCGATACGCAGTATTTT
TRBV18	NA	TRBJ2-3	NA	14	CASSPNADTDTQYF	TGTGCCAGCTCACCTAATGCTGACACAGATACGCAGTATTTT
TRBV7-9	NA	TRBJ2-3	NA	15	CASSSPTVLTDTQYF	TGTGCCAGCAGCTCCCCGACAGTACTCACAGATACGCAGTATTTT
TRBV27	NA	TRBJ2-7	NA	14	CASGLWGQGYEQYF	TGTGCCAGCGGCTTGTGGGGCCAGGGGTACGAGCAGTACTTC
TRBV19	NA	TRBJ2-1	NA	15	CASSIPGVAYNEQFF	TGTGCCAGTAGTATCCCCGGGGTGGCCTACAATGAGCAGTTCTTC
TRBV4-3	few	TRBJ2-2	NA	15	CASSLQGQNTGELFF	TGCGCCAGCAGCCTTCAGGGACAAAACACCGGGGAGCTGTTTTTT
TRBV28	NA	TRBJ2-7	TRBD2	15	CASSPGLAATYEQYF	TGTGCCAGCAGCCCAGGACTAGCGGCTACCTACGAGCAGTACTTC
TRBV10-1	large	TRBJ2-6	NA	19	CASSDERSGITSGANVLTF	TGCGCCAGCAGTGATGAAAGGTCGGGTATAACCTCTGGGGCCAACGTCCTGACTTTC
TRBV5-6	NA	TRBJ2-7	NA	14	CASSWASPGYEQYF	TGTGCCAGCAGCTGGGCCTCGCCGGGATACGAGCAGTACTTC
TRBV5-4	NA	TRBJ1-6	NA	13	CASSSNRDSPLHF	TGTGCCAGCAGCTCTAACAGGGACTCACCCCTCCACTTT
TRBV5-6	NA	TRBJ2-7	NA	12	CASSTLGNEQYF	TGTGCCAGCAGCACGCTGGGGAACGAGCAGTACTTC
TRBV5-5	NA	TRBJ1-2	NA	14	CASSLGTSAGGYTF	TGTGCCAGCAGCCTGGGCACGTCCGCTGGAGGCTACACCTTC
TRBV9	NA	TRBJ1-5	NA	15	CASSVGQGRGQPQHF	TGTGCCAGCAGCGTAGGGCAGGGACGAGGTCAGCCCCAGCATTTT
TRBV11-2	NA	TRBJ2-1	TRBD2	16	CASSLDQAGGLDEQFF	TGTGCCAGCAGCTTAGATCAGGCGGGGGGGCTGGATGAGCAGTTCTTC
TRBV5-4	NA	TRBJ2-5	NA	12	CASSLFWETQYF	TGTGCCAGCAGTCTATTTTGGGAGACCCAGTACTTC
TRBV4-2	NA	TRBJ1-3	TRBD1	18	CASSQDWTGGFGGNTIYF	TGTGCCAGCAGCCAAGATTGGACAGGGGGCTTCGGTGGAAACACCATATATTTT
TRBV4-1	NA	TRBJ2-1	NA	16	CASSQESQGGYNEQFF	TGCGCCAGCAGCCAAGAAAGTCAGGGTGGCTACAATGAGCAGTTCTTC
TRBV4-2	few	TRBJ2-2	NA	19	CASSQDLVSYLTNTGELFF	TGTGCCAGCAGCCAAGATCTTGTGTCTTACCTAACGAACACCGGGGAGCTGTTTTTT
TRBV2	few	TRBJ1-5	TRBD1	14	CASSTQGLAQPQHF	TGTGCCAGCAGTACACAGGGGTTGGCTCAGCCCCAGCATTTT
TRBV28	NA	TRBJ1-2	NA	17	CASSFSLMISPMDGYTF	TGTGCCAGCAGTTTTTCTCTTATGATTTCTCCTATGGATGGCTACACCTTC
TRBV14	NA	TRBJ2-2	TRBD1	15	CASSHRDRATGELFF	TGTGCCAGCAGCCATAGGGACAGGGCCACCGGGGAGCTGTTTTTT
TRBV5-5	NA	TRBJ2-7	NA	15	CASSLEEPTLYEQYF	TGTGCCAGCAGCTTGGAGGAACCGACACTCTACGAGCAGTACTTC
TRBV5-6	few	TRBJ1-6	NA	15	CASSLGQDYNSPLHF	TGTGCCAGCAGCTTGGGCCAAGATTATAATTCACCCCTCCACTTT
TRBV29-1	NA	TRBJ1-2	TRBD1	15	CSVEEQGSANYGYTF	TGCAGCGTTGAGGAACAGGGGTCCGCTAACTATGGCTACACCTTC